This T cell receptor (beta chain) comes out of a study of response to subunit inactivated influenza vaccine. Regarding the study as a whole: Few new T cells, the authors suggested, are recruited by each seasonal influenza vaccination.

The germline V gene encodes CDR1 MNHNS and CDR2 SASEGT. The CDR3 has 14 amino acids. V was trimmed by 5 bases and J by 4 bases, leaving 12 bases between them. This clonotype has at least ten counts. Its antigen is undetermined. A single record per CDR3 protein comes from TCRdb applying MiXCR to the RT-PCR reads. The repertoire holds about 520,000 distinct CDR3 sequences, 7.2% seen once, with around 13% in the top ten. Sequenced material: PBMCs from blood, taken around 25 months after vaccination. The rearrangement joins TRBV6-1 to TRBJ2-1; D possibly corresponds to TRBD2 (6 bases). The clonotype comes from a man between 50 and 69 years old who received an inactivated influenza vaccine. The CDR3 loop is CASSRAGRYNEQFF. DNA for the CDR3: TGTGCCAGCAGTCGGGCGGGGCGTTACAATGAGCAGTTCTTC.